The 20 T cell receptor beta chains presented below share a single source sample, sequenced in a study of blood T cell repertoires in COVID-19. The table came from immunoSEQ multiplex PCR; TCRdb's copy has only in-frame clones and leaves some out. Here the sample spans 170,000 or so clones, over 70% being singletons. Material: peripheral blood. The receptors derive from a woman between 55 and 75 years old with acute or convalescent COVID-19.

The chain carries TRBV3-1 (or the pseudogene TRBV3-2) and TRBJ1-1; 10 bases fit TRBD1. V trimming: 4 bases; J trimming: 3 bases; junction bases outside the gene matches: 5. The germline CDR1 and CDR2 sequences are LGHDT and YNNKEL (reference sequence). The CDR3 spans 15 residues. This CDR3 is CASSRTGGRYTEAFF. The CDR3 DNA follows: TGTGCCAGCAGCCGGACAGGGGGGAGGTACACTGAAGCTTTCTTT.

V usage is TRBV14 and J usage is TRBJ2-5; D gene uncertain. This CDR3 is 13 amino acids long. From germline, CDR1 is SGHDN and CDR2 FVKESK. The V end lost 0 bases, the J end lost 8 bases, and 10 bases lay between the germline ends. CDR3 loop: CASSQDRASTQYF. CDR3 DNA: TGTGCCAGCAGCCAAGATCGCGCCTCCACCCAGTACTTC.

The J gene is TRBJ2-5, the V gene TRBV27, with a possible D match to TRBD2 (6 bases). The CDR3 extends over 15 amino acids. CDR1 is MNHEY and CDR2 is SMNVEV in the germline V gene (reference sequence). Trimming shortened V by 3 bases and J by 5 bases, and 16 bases separated the two germline ends. For the CDR3, the DNA is TGTGCCAGCAGTTTTGTACTAGCCTCTCGGGAGACCCAGTACTTC. Translating it yields CASSFVLASRETQYF.

The chain couples TRBV18 to TRBJ2-1; D is uncertain. Germline assignment: CDR1 KGHSH and CDR2 LQKENI. The V and J ends lost 6 bases and 4 bases respectively, with 19 bases between them. The CDR3 runs 16 residues. CDR3 loop: CASSQNHGGSYNEQFF. CDR3 bases: TGTGCCAGCTCCCAGAACCACGGCGGATCGTACAATGAGCAGTTCTTC.

This clone was seen more than once but under ten times. This sequence joins TRBV19 and TRBJ1-1; no definite D call. The CDR3 sequence is 14 residues long. The V gene lost 10 bases and the J gene lost 1 base, with 16 bases spanning the gap. From germline, CDR1 is LNHDA and CDR2 SQIVND (reference sequence). CDR3 protein: CATTGRAENTEAFF. The CDR3 DNA follows: TGTGCCACCACGGGAAGGGCTGAGAACACTGAAGCTTTCTTT.

The CDR3 coding sequence is TGCGCCAGCAGCCCGAGCGGGGCGGGGAGCTCCTACGAGCAGTACTTC. Protein: CASSPSGAGSSYEQYF. The chain carries TRBV4-1 and TRBJ2-7; 7 nucleotides line up with TRBD2. Germline values: CDR1 MGHRA, CDR2 YSYEKL. V shed 4 bases, J shed 0 bases, and the junction held 9 bases outside the gene matches. This CDR3 region has 16 residues.

This clone was recorded only once. The V call is TRBV5-1, the J call TRBJ2-2; D is unresolved. Germline CDR1 and CDR2: SGHRS and YFSETQ. CDR3 length equals 14 residues. With 4 bases removed from V and 4 bases from J, the gap between germline ends came to 11 bases. As DNA, the CDR3 is TGCGCCAGCAGCCTATCACAGACCACCGGGGAGCTGTTTTTT. This translates into CASSLSQTTGELFF. The full variable domain, in which reference TRBV5-1 and TRBJ2-2 provide the parts outside the CDR3, is KAGVTQTPRYLIKTRGQQVTLSCSPISGHRSVSWYQQTPGQGLQFLFEYFSETQRNKGNFPGRFSGRQFSNSRSEMNVSTLELGDSALYLCASSLSQTTGELFFGEGSRLTVL.

The chain combines TRBV18 with TRBJ2-1, with D perhaps TRBD2 (6 bases). CDR3 length: 15 residues. Germline V CDR1 and CDR2: KGHSH, LQKENI. The V gene lost 2 bases and the J gene lost 9 bases, with 17 bases spanning the gap. The CDR3 DNA sequence: TGTGCCAGCTCACCAGTAGGAGGTTCCGGGGGTGAGCAGTTCTTC. Translation gives CASSPVGGSGGEQFF.

The CDR3 region is CASSQDDRNTQGAFF. The CDR3 region has the DNA TGTGCCAGCAGCCAAGATGACAGGAACACCCAGGGAGCTTTCTTT. The chain combines TRBV3-1 (or the pseudogene TRBV3-2) with TRBJ1-1; D is perhaps TRBD1 (6 bases). This CDR3 has 15 amino acids. Germline lookup yields CDR1 LGHDT and CDR2 YNNKEL (reference sequence). Trimming took off 0 bases at V and 10 bases at J, with 18 bases between the two ends.

The chain joins TRBV28 to TRBJ1-2; 7 bases are shared with TRBD1. This CDR3 has 14 residues. V was pared by 8 bases and J by 6 bases, with 12 bases of the junction left unmatched. Germline V CDR1 and CDR2: MDHEN, SYDVKM. CDR3 sequence (DNA): TGTGCCAGCGGGTTCACCAGGGGGAAGGATGGCTACACCTTC. It codes for CASGFTRGKDGYTF.

This clone has only a few counts. The chain is built from TRBV11-3 and TRBJ2-3; 10 bases agree with TRBD2. The trim removed 5 bases at V and 1 base at J, leaving 6 bases unmatched. This CDR3 has 16 amino acids. Germline CDR1 is SGHNT and CDR2 is YENEEA. The CDR3 DNA sequence: TGTGCCAGCAGCCCGGGCGGGACTAGCGGCACAGATACGCAGTATTTT. This translates into CASSPGGTSGTDTQYF.

The rearrangement uses TRBV6-5 and TRBJ1-1; TRBD1 matches at 7 bases. Germline trimming cut 2 bases from V and 4 bases from J; bases unmatched to any gene: 10. Germline-derived CDR1 and CDR2 are MNHEY and SVGAGI. The CDR3 covers 16 residues. CDR3 in amino acids: CASSYNYRGVATEAFF. In DNA form, the CDR3 reads TGTGCCAGCAGTTACAACTACAGGGGTGTCGCCACTGAAGCTTTCTTT.

The V gene is TRBV7-6, the J gene TRBJ1-3; unclear D gene. Trimming stripped 5 bases from V and 0 bases from J, with 11 bases between. The CDR3 spans 15 residues. CDR1 is SGHVS, CDR2 FNYEAQ, per germline. In DNA form, the CDR3 reads TGTGCCAGCAGCATCCACCCCAGCTCTGGAAACACCATATATTTT. Its protein product is CASSIHPSSGNTIYF.

This clone was detected once. The V and J genes are TRBV27 and TRBJ1-6; TRBD1 matches 8 bases. The ends lost 7 bases at V and 7 bases at J; junction bases unmatched: 15. Per germline, CDR1 MNHEY and CDR2 SMNVEV (reference sequence). The CDR3 loop spans 17 amino acids. CDR3 in DNA: TGTGCCAGCACCCGATCTGTGGACAGGGAGGGAAATTCACCCCTCCACTTT. Translated: CASTRSVDREGNSPLHF.

V is TRBV2 and J is TRBJ1-6; 9 nucleotides line up with TRBD1. Germline loops: CDR1 SNHLY, CDR2 FYNNEI. J lost 8 bases, V lost 3 bases, and 14 bases had no gene match. The CDR3 loop spans 18 amino acids. CDR3 residues: CASSDWTDRGRSDSPLHF. Written as DNA, the CDR3 is TGTGCCAGCAGTGACTGGACGGACAGGGGAAGATCGGATTCACCCCTCCACTTT.

The genes are TRBV7-2 and TRBJ1-4, with D perhaps TRBD1 (5 bases). V shed 1 base and J shed 6 bases, with 12 bases lying between them. The CDR3 extends over 15 amino acids. The germline V gene encodes CDR1 SGHTA and CDR2 FQGNSA. CDR3 amino acids: CASSLVQGSYEKLFF. DNA of the CDR3: TGTGCCAGCAGCTTAGTTCAGGGAAGTTATGAAAAACTGTTTTTT.

CDR3 in DNA: TGTGCCAGCAGTGTTCCAGGTGACGGGGAGCTGTTTTTT. It yields the protein CASSVPGDGELFF. The chain uses TRBV25-1 and TRBJ2-2; no reliable D call. Between the trimmed V and J ends, which lost 4 bases and 7 bases, there was a span of 10 bases. This CDR3 is 13 amino acids long. Germline V CDR1 and CDR2: MGHDK, SYGVNS. Full variable domain (missing parts from reference TRBV25-1 and TRBJ2-2): EADIYQTPRYLVIGTGKKITLECSQTMGHDKMYWYQQDPGMELHLIHYSYGVNSTEKGDLSSESTVSRIRTEHFPLTLESARPSHTSQYLCASSVPGDGELFFGEGSRLTVL.

The genes are TRBV11-3 and TRBJ2-7, with D tentatively TRBD2 (5 bases). This CDR3 is built from 13 residues. The V end was cut by 3 bases, the J end by 4 bases, with 10 bases between. Germline CDR1 and CDR2: SGHNT and YENEEA. CDR3 nucleotides: TGTGCCAGCAGCTTCGGGGAAGATTACGAGCAGTACTTC. This translates into CASSFGEDYEQYF.

The chain joins TRBV15 to TRBJ1-1, with D tentatively TRBD1 (6 bases). The ends were cut back, 0 bases at V and 2 bases at J, with 10 bases in the middle. This CDR3 spans 15 amino acids. From germline, CDR1 is LNHNV and CDR2 YYDKDF (reference sequence). For the CDR3, the DNA is TGTGCCACCAGCAGAGAGCAGGGGCCCAACACTGAAGCTTTCTTT. Protein: CATSREQGPNTEAFF.

The genes are TRBV18 and TRBJ1-4, with D hard to call. Germline assignment: CDR1 KGHSH and CDR2 LQKENI. Between the trimmed V and J ends, which lost 6 bases and 0 bases, there was a span of 8 bases. This CDR3 comprises 14 residues. CDR3 in DNA: TGTGCCAGCTCCCATAGTGCAACTAATGAAAAACTGTTTTTT. Amino acid sequence: CASSHSATNEKLFF.